A single sample gave rise to the 5 T cell receptor beta chains below, sequenced in a study of OX40 agonist ivuxolimab in advanced cancers. Profiling relied on immunoSEQ multiplex PCR, and the TCRdb table lists in-frame clones only, not all of them. This table holds some 90,000 clones, about 94% found once. The source material was CD4+ or CD8+ T cells sorted from blood, sampled in a trial of the OX40 agonist ivuxolimab. All receptors come from an adult with an advanced solid tumor such as melanoma, head and neck, liver or kidney cancer.

This chain joins TRBV6-5 and TRBJ2-7; no definite D call. Trimming pared 4 bases from V and 2 bases from J, leaving 3 bases between. Germline V CDR1 and CDR2: MNHEY, SVGAGI. This CDR3 region has 11 residues. The CDR3 DNA reads TGTGCCAGCAGTTTCACCTACGAGCAGTACTTC. Its protein is CASSFTYEQYF.

The V gene is TRBV5-8, the J gene TRBJ1-2; 9 bases line up with TRBD1. Germline CDR1 is SGHTS and CDR2 is YDEGEE. This CDR3 has 15 amino acids. The trim removed 4 bases at V and 8 bases at J, leaving 12 bases unmatched. The CDR3 DNA follows: TGTGCCAGCAGCATGCGAGACAGGGGGATCAACGGCTACACCTTC. This sequence encodes CASSMRDRGINGYTF.

V is TRBV13 and J is TRBJ1-1, with D hard to call. V was trimmed by 4 bases and J by 2 bases, leaving 8 bases between them. The germline V gene encodes CDR1 PRHDT and CDR2 FYEKMQ (reference sequence). CDR3 length: 13 amino acids. CDR3 sequence: CASSYLPNTEAFF. CDR3 sequence (DNA): TGTGCCAGCAGCTATCTCCCAAACACTGAAGCTTTCTTT.

The chain joins TRBV5-8 to TRBJ1-5; perhaps TRBD1 as D (5 bases). The germline V and J ends were trimmed by 4 bases and 6 bases, with 17 bases remaining between them. Per germline, CDR1 SGHTS and CDR2 YDEGEE. The CDR3 runs 15 residues. Written as DNA, the CDR3 is TGTGCCAGCAGCCTATCGTGGGGGGGACGTCAGCCCCAGCATTTT. Its protein is CASSLSWGGRQPQHF. The full variable domain, with the rest looked up from reference TRBV5-8 and TRBJ1-5, is EAGVTQSPTHLIKTRGQQATLRCSPISGHTSVYWYQQALGLGLQFLLWYDEGEERNRGNFPPRFSGRQFPNYSSELNVNALELEDSALYLCASSLSWGGRQPQHFGDGTRLSIL.

The chain is built from TRBV30 and TRBJ2-3; 15 bases are shared with TRBD2. Unmatched junction bases numbered 6, after V lost 2 bases and J lost 6 bases. This CDR3 comprises 16 residues. Per germline, CDR1 GTSNPN and CDR2 SVGIG (reference sequence). The DNA for the CDR3 is TGTGCCTGGAGTCTGGGACTAGCGGGAGGCCGGGATACGCAGTATTTT. The encoded protein is CAWSLGLAGGRDTQYF.